The sequence of this T cell receptor beta chain was determined in a study of cytomegalovirus exposure and HLA in healthy donors (dated by TCRdb to 2015 to 2018). About the investigation overall: An earlier analysis of 587 of the donors reported approximately 290 Gb of sequence data and 100 million to 130 million unique TCR beta sequences from roughly 180 million T cells. An early release that covered fewer than 800 HLA-typed donors contained around 330 gigabases of sequencing data and some 87 million unique TCR sequences. Roughly five DR-DQ haplotypes were handled as single units for association and clustering, since linkage in the cohort was strong. Of the 300 to 500 genotyped donors, 70% to 90% were placed in the genetic ancestry cluster associated with self-reported Caucasian donors. Every discovery cohort repertoire had been produced on one sequencing platform. In a later genetic analysis, genome-wide SNP genotypes for about 65% of the roughly 670 donors were used, and that subset was treated as a discovery cohort. A later analysis re-analyzed previously published TCR beta repertoires from 500 to 700 donors and added high-resolution HLA genotyping to study TCR occurrence patterns. Rather than drawing on any new phenotypic data, the later analysis identified candidate immune exposures from TCR beta sequences and the way those sequences occurred across donors. On average, roughly 240,000 unique TCR beta nucleotide sequences were sequenced per donor among about 400 genotyped donors of the cohort, with roughly 18% of those sequences being non-productive. To predict cytomegalovirus infection status, the study combined high-throughput TCR immunosequencing, statistical association of individual TCRs with disease status, and machine learning. The aim of the study was to test whether cataloging public T cell receptors could identify signatures of past pathogen exposure. Typing coverage differed by locus: A, B, C, DRB1 and DQB1 were typed in about 620-640 donors, DQA1 in approximately 520, DPA1 in some 610, and DPB1 in roughly 450. Using immunosequencing, the study profiled T cell repertoires from fewer than 700 subjects and related those repertoires to cytomegalovirus serostatus. HLA typing covered class I and class II loci at four-digit resolution. To decide whether each TCR beta V gene segment behaved as functional or pseudogenic, an earlier analysis of fewer than 750 of the donors relied on high-throughput TCR beta sequencing. In addition to the first cohort of approximately 650 subjects, a separate validation cohort of about 120 different subjects was used. Alongside the repertoire data, information on donor age, sex, ethnicity and CMV serostatus was compiled.

This clone is deemed medium-sized (0.01 to 0.1%). The specificity of this receptor is unknown. Per-base qualities were not stored, and no clone one base away is much larger. The receptor library was made with the immunoSEQ multiplex PCR assay. The multiplex PCR relied on a mix of 60 forward primers for TCR Vbeta segments and 13 reverse primers for TCR Jbeta segments. The CDR3 region of rearranged TCR beta genes was amplified from genomic DNA with a multiplex PCR assay. The Illumina HiSeq System was used to sequence the amplified TCR beta libraries as 87-base-pair reads. The paper's data handling went like this. A later analysis counted some 80 million unique TCR beta chains across the 700 or so repertoires, and some 11 million of these chains were shared by at least two donors. A nearest-neighbor algorithm error-corrected the raw reads and collapsed the reads into unique sequences, merging closely related sequences to remove PCR and sequencing errors. CDR3 sequences were aligned to IMGT reference sequences to assign V, D and J gene segments. For a sequence to be retained, at least a six-nucleotide match to both a V gene segment and a J gene segment was required. Rearrangements were called productive when the CDR3 lacked stop codons and stayed in frame with V and J; all others were non-productive. CDR3 was defined according to IMGT convention as the region running from the second conserved V-encoded cysteine to the conserved J-encoded phenylalanine. The earlier analysis of approximately 500 of the donors excluded sequences that lacked an unambiguous match to a single V gene segment. In an earlier analysis of approximately 560 of the donors, a V segment was called functional when productive rearrangements were above 56.7%, and segregating when the standard deviation between donors exceeded 5%. A statistical classification framework was built to diagnose cytomegalovirus status from the catalog of TCR beta chain sequences. V and J gene assignment, in a later analysis, came from comparing TCR nucleotide sequences with IMGT/GENE-DB human TR gene sequences. The TCRdist pipeline was used in a later analysis to assign CDR3 sequences and most-parsimonious VDJ recombination scenarios. In a later analysis, each TCR beta chain was defined by its CDR3 amino acid sequence together with its V-gene family, and reads without a unique V-gene family were excluded. As a way to deal with suspected cross-contamination and a sequencing artifact, a later analysis dropped roughly 600 nucleotide sequences that were highly shared and had low generation probability. For each public chain, a later analysis derived a clonal expansion index from normalized ranks of inferred template counts within each repertoire. In a later analysis, generation probabilities were computed with a VDJ recombination model fitted to out-of-frame rearrangements, and the resulting probabilities were checked against IGoR. Hypergeometric tests were used in a later analysis to score TCR-TCR, TCR-HLA and TCR-CMV co-occurrence, with a repertoire-size bias correction applied to the TCR pairs. To estimate false discovery rates, a later analysis permuted the HLA or CMV assignments 20 times. In a later analysis, co-occurring TCRs were grouped using DBSCAN, with TCRdist sequence similarity added in when clustering inside HLA-allele-positive subsets. Co-occurrence clustering excluded repertoires with fewer than 30,000 or more than 120,000 public chains, plus five with anomalous nucleotide sharing. This immuneACCESS table, as held by TCRdb, lists in-frame sequences with V and J called but not all clones. Of the missing ones, under half trace to an unresolved V gene in checked studies; the others have no known cause. Clone size and V and J calls were adopted from that table, with D and trimming inferred from the DNA. Present in this sample are about 160,000 clones, approximately 81% of which were seen just once. The top ten clones comprise around 0.98% of the sample.

After removal of 0 bases from V and 4 bases from J, the junction retains 11 bases not matched to a gene. For CDR1 and CDR2, the germline V gene lists SGDLS and YYNGEE. The CDR3 sequence holds 17 residues, the cysteine and phenylalanine included. Left in the record is the CDR3 DNA by itself, 51 bases read in frame from the first base. The cohort comprised 670 or so healthy bone marrow donors. All cohort members were sampled while nominally healthy, although unrecorded immune exposures were likely present. The donor tested CMV seronegative and was one of the 352 seronegative cohort members. A peripheral blood sample was collected from each donor, and TCR beta sequencing was performed on peripheral blood mononuclear cells. The Qiagen DNeasy Blood Extraction Kit was used to extract genomic DNA from the blood cell samples. Beyond this particular receptor, the publication reports: In a later analysis, HLA-associated TCR beta chains showed more clonal expansion and lower generation probabilities than non-associated chains that were equally common. A later genetic analysis associated a missense DCLRE1C variant with V-gene and J-gene trimming of TCR beta chains, and an independent cohort replicated the association. While some public TCRs were present in many individuals, most TCR sequences turned up only very rarely across donors. The study listed 150 to 200 TCR beta chains as associated with cytomegalovirus. Correlated functional status among segregating V segments might be attributable to linkage disequilibrium, but an unknown experimental factor could not be ruled out. A further reported finding was that TCR beta sequences accurately predicted the HLA-A and HLA-B alleles for most subjects in the first cohort. Three of the identified cytomegalovirus-associated TCR beta chains were confirmed in vitro to be specific for cytomegalovirus antigens. A later analysis associated 16,951 TCR beta sequences with specific HLA alleles at a false discovery rate of 0.05. Most CMV-associated TCR beta chains appeared to be HLA-restricted in a later analysis, and the HLA associations seemed to be driven largely by CMV exposure. In a later analysis, the rate of TCR association differed among HLA loci, with DRB1 alleles having the most associated TCRs and HLA-C alleles having the fewest. The classifier was reported to diagnose cytomegalovirus status with high specificity and sensitivity in both the original cohort and the validation cohort. A cluster of highly shared sequence variants was judged likely to represent a technical artifact of the sequencing pipeline. Because counts were too low, around 17 rarely observed V segments, including chromosome 9 orphons, were left out of the earlier analysis of 587 of the donors. In an earlier analysis of some 550 of the donors, most TCR beta V segments were observed in productive rearrangements about 87% or about 30% of the time, broadly matching IMGT annotations. Because HLA typing was unavailable for some donors at each locus, only the typed subset was used in association tests. Sequencing depth was assumed to be roughly uniform across donors in the presence/absence analyses, though that assumption may not hold. The authors suggested that the approach could potentially be generalized to other disease states and immunological phenotypes. In a later genetic analysis, fewer N-insertions in productive TCRs were reported among donors in an Asian-associated ancestry cluster than the roughly 700-donor mean. Strong co-occurrence of HLA alleles, especially DR and DQ, made assigning TCR associations to individual alleles difficult. This cohort had only TCR beta chains sequenced, and the lack of alpha or paired-chain data limited which features could be detected. In a later analysis, several top co-occurrence clusters were reported to appear linked to parvovirus B19, influenza, CMV and Epstein-Barr virus. Some IMGT-functional V segments, including TRBV6-2 and TRBV6-3, could not be told apart with the 87-base-pair reads, so those segments were excluded. For the cohort, immune exposure information was limited to CMV serostatus.

The sequence links TRBV9 to TRBJ1-1, with TRBD1 identical over 8 junction bases. The sequence came from a man aged 30 to 45 in good health and CMV-seronegative. Sequencing used PBMCs. At the DNA level, the sequence is TGTGCCAGCAGCGTAGGCCCTGGGACAGGAAGCGGCACTGAAGCTTTCTTT. Translated, it reads CASSVGPGTGSGTEAFF.